Below, 13 T cell receptor beta chains from the same sample are listed, as sequenced in a study of identical twins. TCRdb redid the calling of the 5' RACE reads with MiXCR, one entry per CDR3 protein. The data show 310,000 or so distinct CDR3 sequences, roughly 9.8% seen once. The sample was also linked to a second study, of yellow fever vaccine responses in identical twins.

The sequencing input was CD8+ T cells sorted from blood. The receptors here all came from a woman between 18 and 29 years old in good health.

This clonotype was counted at least ten times. The J gene is TRBJ2-1, the V gene TRBV12-3 or TRBV12-4; 9 positions agree with TRBD1. V lost 4 bases, J lost 7 bases, and 8 bases stayed unmatched. The length of the CDR3 is 15 residues. Here the CDR3 reads CASSSLAQGANEQFF. The CDR3 DNA is TGTGCCAGCAGTTCGTTGGCACAGGGGGCAAATGAGCAGTTCTTC.

The rearrangement uses TRBV11-2 and TRBJ2-3; 9 bases agree with TRBD1. V lost 2 bases, J lost 6 bases, and 3 bases stayed unmatched. The CDR3 extends over 14 amino acids. Germline V gives CDR1 SGHAT, CDR2 FQNNGV. CDR3 amino acids: CASSLRDRVDTQYF. The CDR3 DNA reads TGTGCCAGCAGCTTAAGGGACAGGGTGGATACGCAGTATTTT.

The chain recombines TRBV9 with TRBJ2-7; D call uncertain. Germline CDR1 SGDLS, CDR2 YYNGEE. V lost 0 bases and J 4 bases, leaving 11 bases between the germline ends. The CDR3 loop spans 14 amino acids. CDR3 DNA: TGTGCCAGCAGCGTAGGTAAGGGCCCTTACGAGCAGTACTTC. It specifies CASSVGKGPYEQYF.

In this sample, this clonotype turned up many times. The chain has TRBV20-1 and TRBJ2-1; 8 bases line up with TRBD2. The V gene's germline CDR1 is DFQATT and CDR2 SNEGSKA (reference sequence). V shed 6 bases and J 11 bases; nucleotides not matched to a gene: 15. The CDR3 is 14 amino acids. CDR3 sequence: CSAPRLAPENQQFF. CDR3 DNA sequence: TGCAGTGCCCCAAGACTAGCGCCGGAGAATCAGCAGTTCTTC.

This clonotype was recorded many times. This chain joins TRBV27 and TRBJ2-3, with D unresolved. The length of the CDR3 is 12 residues. Germline-derived CDR1 and CDR2 are MNHEY and SMNVEV (reference sequence). V was trimmed by 4 bases and J by 3 bases, leaving 5 bases between them. The CDR3: CASSSRTDTQYF. In DNA, the CDR3 is TGTGCCAGCAGTTCGCGGACAGATACGCAGTATTTT.

This clonotype has only a few counts. The rearrangement joins TRBV20-1 to TRBJ1-2; D is undetermined. The CDR3 loop spans 16 amino acids. V dropped 2 bases and J dropped 0 bases, with 16 bases sitting between them. CDR1 DFQATT and CDR2 SNEGSKA come from the germline V gene (reference sequence). In DNA, the CDR3 is TGCAGTGCTAGACACAAAGTGACCCTTTCTAACTATGGCTACACCTTC. It translates to CSARHKVTLSNYGYTF.

This clonotype was recorded a few times. The V gene is TRBV28, the J gene TRBJ2-7, with TRBD1 identical over 7 bases. V shed 6 bases, J shed 9 bases, and the junction held 14 bases outside the gene matches. This CDR3 is built from 14 residues. The V gene's germline CDR1 is MDHEN and CDR2 SYDVKM. CDR3 bases: TGTGCCAGCAGCCTCAGACAGGGCTATGAGGGGCAGTACTTC. Amino acids: CASSLRQGYEGQYF.

This clonotype was detected only a few times. The chain is built from TRBV29-1 and TRBJ1-3; D unresolved. The CDR3 spans 14 residues. The V end lost 0 bases, the J end lost 0 bases, and 6 bases lay between the germline ends. CDR1 and CDR2 from the germline V gene are SQVTM and ANQGSEA. In nucleotides, the CDR3 is TGCAGCGTTGAAGATCCCAGCTCTGGAAACACCATATATTTT. The encoded protein is CSVEDPSSGNTIYF.

Ten or more counts support this clonotype. The chain employs TRBV12-3 or TRBV12-4 and TRBJ2-7, with no clear D. The CDR3 loop spans 11 amino acids. The V end was cut by 7 bases, the J end by 4 bases, with 8 bases between. In nucleotides, the CDR3 is TGTGCCAGCACCGACCTGTACGAGCAGTACTTC. Translating it yields CASTDLYEQYF.

In its sample, this clonotype was seen many times. The V and J genes are TRBV6-2 or TRBV6-3 and TRBJ2-1; D gene uncertain. CDR1 and CDR2 (germline): MNHEY, SVGEGT. The CDR3 runs 11 residues. Trimming took 5 bases from V and 5 from J, leaving 4 bases between them. CDR3: CASSMHNEQFF. Here the CDR3 DNA reads TGTGCCAGCAGTATGCACAATGAGCAGTTCTTC.

This clonotype was detected ten times or more. This sequence joins TRBV7-9 and TRBJ1-2; the D gene is possibly TRBD1 (5 bases). The germline gives CDR1 SEHNR, CDR2 FQNEAQ (reference sequence). V was pared by 0 bases and J by 4 bases, with 12 bases between. CDR3 size: 15 residues. CDR3 in DNA: TGTGCCAGCAGCTTAGCGGAGCAGGGTTTCTATGGCTACACCTTC. Its translation: CASSLAEQGFYGYTF.

This rearrangement joins TRBV28 to TRBJ1-3; D not certain. The V and J ends lost 3 bases and 4 bases respectively, with 13 bases between them. This CDR3 has 15 residues. Germline V gives CDR1 MDHEN, CDR2 SYDVKM. The CDR3 reads CASSFVGTIGNTIYF. CDR3 DNA: TGTGCCAGCAGTTTTGTGGGTACAATAGGAAACACCATATATTTT.

This clonotype was observed at least ten times. This CDR3 reads CASSQDWRRSTDTQYF. The CDR3 DNA sequence: TGCGCCAGCAGCCAAGACTGGCGCCGTAGCACAGATACGCAGTATTTT. The rearrangement uses TRBV4-3 and TRBJ2-3; D unclear. CDR1 and CDR2 (germline): LGHNA, YSLEER. The CDR3 is made up of 16 amino acids. Trimming left V 0 bases short and J 0 bases short, with 10 bases between.